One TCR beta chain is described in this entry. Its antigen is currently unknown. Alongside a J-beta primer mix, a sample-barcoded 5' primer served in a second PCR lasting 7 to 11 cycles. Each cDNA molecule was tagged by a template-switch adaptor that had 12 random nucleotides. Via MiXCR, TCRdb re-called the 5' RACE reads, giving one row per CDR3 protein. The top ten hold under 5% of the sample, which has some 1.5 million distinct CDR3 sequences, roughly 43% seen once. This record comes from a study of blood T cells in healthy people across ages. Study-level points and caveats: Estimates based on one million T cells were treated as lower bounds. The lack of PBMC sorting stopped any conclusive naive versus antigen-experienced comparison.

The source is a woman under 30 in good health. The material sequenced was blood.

The CDR3 sequence: CASSLHQGVLQDTQYF. DNA of the CDR3: TGTGCCAGCAGCTTGCATCAGGGGGTTCTGCAAGATACGCAGTATTTT. The chain recombines TRBV7-2 with TRBJ2-3; 7 bases match TRBD1. The CDR3 covers 16 residues. Germline CDR1 and CDR2: SGHTA and FQGNSA. After removal of 3 bases from V and 5 bases from J, the junction contained 11 bases not matched to a gene.